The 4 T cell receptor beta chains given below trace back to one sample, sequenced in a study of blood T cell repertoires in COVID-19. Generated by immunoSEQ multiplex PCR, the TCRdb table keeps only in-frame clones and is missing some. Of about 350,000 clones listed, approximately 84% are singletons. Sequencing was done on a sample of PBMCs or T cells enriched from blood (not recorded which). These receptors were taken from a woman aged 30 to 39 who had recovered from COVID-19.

The CDR3 loop is CASSLESMGGEQYF. The CDR3, as DNA: TGCGCCAGCAGCTTGGAGTCTATGGGAGGCGAGCAGTACTTC. The V call is TRBV5-1, the J call TRBJ2-7; D is possibly TRBD2 (6 bases). Trimming removed 0 bases from V and 6 bases from J, with 13 bases in between. The CDR3 is 14 residues long. The V gene's germline CDR1 is SGHRS and CDR2 YFSETQ.

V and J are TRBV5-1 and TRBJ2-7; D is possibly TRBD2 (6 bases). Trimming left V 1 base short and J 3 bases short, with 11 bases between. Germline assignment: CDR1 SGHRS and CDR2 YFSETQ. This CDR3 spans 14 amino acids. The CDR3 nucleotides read TGCGCCAGCAGCTTGTCCGGGACTGTCTACGAGCAGTACTTC. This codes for CASSLSGTVYEQYF. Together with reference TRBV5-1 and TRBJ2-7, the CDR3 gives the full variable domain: KAGVTQTPRYLIKTRGQQVTLSCSPISGHRSVSWYQQTPGQGLQFLFEYFSETQRNKGNFPGRFSGRQFSNSRSEMNVSTLELGDSALYLCASSLSGTVYEQYFGPGTRLTVT.

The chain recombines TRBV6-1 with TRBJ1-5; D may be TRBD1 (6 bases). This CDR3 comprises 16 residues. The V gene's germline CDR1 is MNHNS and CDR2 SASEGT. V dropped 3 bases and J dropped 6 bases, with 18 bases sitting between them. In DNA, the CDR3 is TGTGCCAGCAGTGACACGGACAGTTTTGGCGGTCAGCCCCAGCATTTT. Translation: CASSDTDSFGGQPQHF.

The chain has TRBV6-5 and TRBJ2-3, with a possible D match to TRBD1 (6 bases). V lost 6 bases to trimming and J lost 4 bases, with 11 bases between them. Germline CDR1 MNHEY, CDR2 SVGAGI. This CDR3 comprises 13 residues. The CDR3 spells CASRFGGPDTQYF. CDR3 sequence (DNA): TGTGCCAGCAGATTTGGGGGCCCAGATACGCAGTATTTT.